The 2 T cell receptor beta chains in this list originate from one sample, sequenced in a study of radiation and T cells in renal cell carcinoma (dated by TCRdb to 2018 to 2020). The meaning of the sample's time point label: blood 2 weeks post-SBRT. What this sample's treatment or condition label stands for: 15 Gy SBRT to primary tumor, nephrectomy 4 weeks later. Library method: the immunoSEQ multiplex PCR assay. TCRdb obtained this table from immuneACCESS and retained in-frame rearrangements with V and J assigned. These tables miss some clones; where compared with another copy, unresolved V genes account for less than half of the shortfall, and the remainder is unexplained. For this sample there are roughly 78,000 clones; about 81% appear just once. Around 5.5% of the sample is held by the ten biggest clonotypes. This specimen consisted of blood, obtained from a patient whose treatment included radiotherapy and nephrectomy. Receptor source: a man aged 55 to 69 with renal cell carcinoma.

This chain joins TRBV7-8 and TRBJ1-1; D unclear. The CDR3 length is 13 residues. Germline V CDR1 and CDR2: SGHVS, FQNEAQ. Trimming left V 0 bases short and J 8 bases short, with 10 bases between. DNA for the CDR3: TGTGCCAGCAGCTTAGCGGCGCACGACGAAGCTTTCTTT. It specifies CASSLAAHDEAFF.

V and J are TRBV28 and TRBJ1-4; D ambiguous. Germline V CDR1 and CDR2: MDHEN, SYDVKM. V lost 2 bases and J lost 12, with 16 bases in between. The CDR3 runs to 14 residues. CDR3 amino acids: CASSLGWEAAELFF. The CDR3 DNA is TGTGCCAGCAGTTTAGGGTGGGAAGCGGCCGAACTGTTTTTT.